This T cell receptor beta chain was sequenced in a study of T cell responses to AZD1222 COVID-19 vaccine. Points from the study as a whole: Among AZD1222 vaccinees, only 6 or 7 were seropositive at baseline. The sample set comprised mostly white British donors with more females, and clonal diversity was possibly underestimated.

As for this clone: The antigen remains undetermined.

Profiling relied on immunoSEQ multiplex PCR, and the TCRdb table lists in-frame clones only, not all of them. The sample consists of tens of thousands of clones, around nine tenths of them appearing once. This receptor was identified in an adult in good health. This sample comprised peripheral blood, obtained on day 0 of MenACWY control vaccination.

CDR3 DNA: TGTGCCAGCAGTTCTGGCGTGCATTACAGGGGTTCGAACACTGAAGCTTTCTTT. This codes for CASSSGVHYRGSNTEAFF. V and J are TRBV28 and TRBJ1-1; 7 bases agree with TRBD1. The ends lost 4 bases at V and 1 base at J; junction bases unmatched: 15. The CDR3 has 18 residues. Germline V gene lookup returns CDR1 MDHEN and CDR2 SYDVKM.